The 24 T cell receptor beta chains given below trace back to one sample, sequenced in a study of PD-1 blockade in classical Hodgkin lymphoma. The time point was: cycle 4 day 1 (C4D1), after less than 7 weeks of nivolumab. Every patient experienced relapse after autologous stem cell transplantation, and brentuximab vedotin exposure varied. TCRdb's table, derived via immunoSEQ multiplex PCR, lists solely in-frame clones and lacks some. In the table there are tens of thousands of clones, about 80% of which are singletons. The sample was peripheral blood mononuclear cells (PBMCs), taken before the fourth cycle of nivolumab. The origin of the receptors is a human donor with classical Hodgkin lymphoma.

The chain combines TRBV18 with TRBJ2-5; D is uncertain. The CDR3 loop spans 12 amino acids. V was clipped by 3 bases and J by 3 bases, with 5 bases between them. CDR1 and CDR2 (germline): KGHSH, LQKENI. CDR3 nucleotide sequence: TGTGCCAGCTCACCCCGTGAAGAGACCCAGTACTTC. It specifies CASSPREETQYF. Full variable domain (missing parts from reference TRBV18 and TRBJ2-5): NAGVMQNPRHLVRRRGQEARLRCSPMKGHSHVYWYRQLPEEGLKFMVYLQKENIIDESGMPKERFSAEFPKEGPSILRIQQVVRGDSAAYFCASSPREETQYFGPGTRLLVL.

The V gene is TRBV4-1, the J gene TRBJ1-2; D is ambiguous. The germline CDR1 and CDR2 sequences are MGHRA and YSYEKL. The CDR3 runs 16 residues. V was cut by 0 bases and J by 3 bases, with 14 bases left in between. As DNA, the CDR3 is TGCGCCAGCAGCCAAGAAGGAGGAAAGGGATACTATGGCTACACCTTC. Translation: CASSQEGGKGYYGYTF.

The chain is built from TRBV6-1 and TRBJ1-5; D unclear. Germline V lookup: CDR1 MNHNS, CDR2 SASEGT. CDR3 length: 11 amino acids. Trimming pared 6 bases from V and 5 bases from J, leaving 5 bases between. CDR3 in amino acids: CASSRYQPQHF. In DNA form, the CDR3 reads TGTGCCAGCAGCAGGTATCAGCCCCAGCATTTT.

CDR3 amino acids: CASSMALLREGTDTQYF. CDR3 nucleotide sequence: TGTGCCAGTAGTATGGCCCTTTTGCGGGAAGGCACAGATACGCAGTATTTT. The V call is TRBV19, the J call TRBJ2-3, with D tentatively TRBD2 (6 bases). V was trimmed by 3 bases and J by 1 base, leaving 17 bases between them. Looked up from germline, CDR1 is LNHDA and CDR2 is SQIVND (reference sequence). This CDR3 contains 17 residues.

The chain has TRBV19 and TRBJ2-2; possibly TRBD1 for D (5 bases). V was shortened by 1 base and J by 7 bases, with 10 bases between the two germline ends. CDR1 is LNHDA and CDR2 is SQIVND in the germline V gene (reference sequence). CDR3 length equals 14 residues. The CDR3 sequence: CASSIGQGSGELFF. CDR3 in DNA: TGTGCCAGTAGTATAGGCCAGGGAAGCGGGGAGCTGTTTTTT.

The V and J genes are TRBV2 and TRBJ1-1; tentatively, D is TRBD1 (6 bases). Germline CDR1 and CDR2: SNHLY and FYNNEI. V lost 1 base and J 5 bases, leaving 20 bases between the germline ends. This CDR3 region has 17 residues. The CDR3 protein is CASSEGGGWGRRTEAFF. The CDR3, as DNA: TGTGCCAGCAGTGAAGGTGGGGGATGGGGGCGAAGGACTGAAGCTTTCTTT.

This clone has more than one count but fewer than ten. The rearrangement links TRBV5-1 to TRBJ2-7; D perhaps matches TRBD2 (5 bases). Germline CDR1 and CDR2: SGHRS and YFSETQ. V lost 3 bases and J 5 bases, leaving 18 bases between the germline ends. There are 15 residues in the CDR3. The CDR3 nucleotides read TGCGCCAGCAGCTCCCCTCCGGGGTCCACCAACGAGCAGTACTTC. Translated: CASSSPPGSTNEQYF.

The chain employs TRBV21-1 and TRBJ2-7. TRBV21-1 is classified as a pseudogene. CDR3 length equals 13 residues. The CDR3: CASRIDANYEQYF. Here the CDR3 DNA reads TGTGCCAGCAGAATAGACGCAAACTACGAGCAGTACTTC.

This chain links TRBV10-1 with TRBJ2-5; TRBD2 aligns across 11 bases. The CDR3 length is 15 residues. Germline lookup yields CDR1 WNHNN and CDR2 SYGVQD (reference sequence). Trimming took 1 base from V and 10 from J; bases not matched to a gene: 8. The DNA for the CDR3 is TGCGCCAGCAGTGAGTGGCCTAGCGGGAGGAGCAACCAGTACTTC. Translation gives CASSEWPSGRSNQYF.

This clone turned up a few times. This chain joins TRBV18 and TRBJ1-1; D unclear. The V and J ends lost 6 bases and 0 bases respectively, with 8 bases between them. CDR1 is KGHSH, CDR2 LQKENI, per germline. This CDR3 is 13 amino acids long. This chain's CDR3 is CASSHRVNTEAFF. CDR3 coding DNA: TGTGCCAGCTCCCACAGAGTGAACACTGAAGCTTTCTTT. The whole variable domain, filled in from reference TRBV18 and TRBJ1-1, reads NAGVMQNPRHLVRRRGQEARLRCSPMKGHSHVYWYRQLPEEGLKFMVYLQKENIIDESGMPKERFSAEFPKEGPSILRIQQVVRGDSAAYFCASSHRVNTEAFFGQGTRLTVV.

Details on this clone: The junction and the germline gene differ at one end; a read error may be behind it. This sample includes further DNA sequences coding for the same CDR3. The chain combines TRBV27 with TRBJ1-1; D is undetermined. The CDR3 contains 13 residues. Looked up from germline, CDR1 is MNHEY and CDR2 is SMNVEV (reference sequence). CDR3 in amino acids: CASSFREYTEAFF. DNA of the CDR3: TGTGCCAGCAGTTTCCGTGAGTACACTGAGGCTTTCTTT.

The chain recombines TRBV14 with TRBJ1-2, with D possibly being TRBD1 (5 bases). This CDR3 has 15 residues. Trimming left V 4 bases short and J 8 bases short, with 20 bases between. The germline gives CDR1 SGHDN, CDR2 FVKESK. In DNA, the CDR3 is TGTGCCAGCAGCCCCTCGGGGCCCAATACGAGGGGCTACACCTTC. Protein sequence: CASSPSGPNTRGYTF.

This clone was recorded a few times. J is TRBJ1-2 and V is TRBV5-1; TRBD1 agrees at 8 bases. CDR1 and CDR2 (germline): SGHRS, YFSETQ. V shed 4 bases, J shed 4 bases, and the junction held 3 bases outside the gene matches. The CDR3 has 13 residues. CDR3 DNA sequence: TGCGCCAGCAGCCAAGGGACAGGCTATGGCTACACCTTC. Translating gives CASSQGTGYGYTF.

This clone was seen more than once but under ten times. V gene TRBV10-3 combines with J gene TRBJ2-5; TRBD2 matches at 8 bases. The CDR3 sequence is 13 residues long. Germline CDR1 is ENHRY and CDR2 is SYGVKD. Trimming cost V 10 bases and J 2 bases; bases outside gene matches: 6. CDR3 coding DNA: TGTGCCACCTCCGGCGGGAGGCAAGAGACCCAGTACTTC. Its translation: CATSGGRQETQYF.

This clone appeared once. This sequence joins TRBV10-3 and TRBJ2-7; 8 nucleotides line up with TRBD1. Germline CDR1 ENHRY, CDR2 SYGVKD. The CDR3 length is 13 residues. The V and J ends lost 6 bases and 6 bases, in that order; junction bases with no gene match: 7. CDR3 DNA sequence: TGTGCCATCAGAATGGACAGGGTCGGCGAGCAGTACTTC. It yields the protein CAIRMDRVGEQYF.

The chain couples TRBV5-6 to TRBJ2-1; 8 bases are a match to TRBD1. The germline CDR1 and CDR2 sequences are SGHDT and YYEEEE. The junction had 9 bases not matched to a gene; V was cut back by 7 bases and J by 12 bases. The CDR3 length is 12 residues. CDR3 bases: TGTGCCAGCGTAGGACAGGGAGGTCGGCAGTTCTTC. Amino acids: CASVGQGGRQFF. The full variable domain, with the rest looked up from reference TRBV5-6 and TRBJ2-1, is DAGVTQSPTHLIKTRGQQVTLRCSPKSGHDTVSWYQQALGQGPQFIFQYYEEEERQRGNFPDRFSGHQFPNYSSELNVNALLLGDSALYLCASVGQGGRQFFGPGTRLTVL.

This chain joins TRBV5-8 and TRBJ2-4; 7 nucleotides line up with TRBD1. Germline CDR1 is SGHTS and CDR2 is YDEGEE. V shed 4 bases, J shed 6 bases, and the junction held 19 bases outside the gene matches. This CDR3 has 18 residues. The CDR3 DNA reads TGTGCCAGCAGCAACGACAGGGCGTTCGGTATTTCTTCAAACATTCAGTACTTC. It specifies CASSNDRAFGISSNIQYF.

V gene TRBV4-1 combines with J gene TRBJ2-7; D unclear. The CDR3 covers 15 residues. The V end was cut by 0 bases, the J end by 7 bases, with 16 bases between. Germline loops: CDR1 MGHRA, CDR2 YSYEKL. The CDR3 bases are TGCGCCAGCAGCCAAGAAGGAAGGGCCAACGGAGAGCAGTACTTC. This sequence encodes CASSQEGRANGEQYF.

This rearrangement joins TRBV6-5 to TRBJ2-7; tentatively, D is TRBD1 (6 bases). Between the trimmed V and J ends, which lost 5 bases and 4 bases, there was a span of 12 bases. Germline assignment: CDR1 MNHEY and CDR2 SVGAGI. The CDR3 length is 13 residues. In DNA, the CDR3 is TGTGCCAGCAGTCGTGGACAGATGTACGAGCAGTACTTC. Translating it yields CASSRGQMYEQYF.

This clone came up a few times. The V and J genes are TRBV6-1 and TRBJ2-3; 9 nucleotides line up with TRBD2. This CDR3 contains 14 residues. Unmatched junction bases numbered 3, after V lost 8 bases and J lost 0 bases. Germline CDR1 is MNHNS and CDR2 is SASEGT. CDR3 loop: CASSSGVSTDTQYF. CDR3 coding DNA: TGTGCCAGCTCTAGCGGGGTTAGCACAGATACGCAGTATTTT.

The J gene is TRBJ1-2, the V gene TRBV10-1; D ambiguous. V was shortened by 3 bases and J by 4 bases, with 9 bases between the two germline ends. Germline V lookup: CDR1 WNHNN, CDR2 SYGVQD (reference sequence). The CDR3 spans 13 residues. The CDR3 DNA reads as TGCGCCAGCAGTGATAGACGGAGCTATGGCTACACCTTC. Translation gives CASSDRRSYGYTF.

The chain employs TRBV6-5 and TRBJ2-7; D is perhaps TRBD1 (6 bases). V was shortened by 6 bases and J by 6 bases, with 18 bases between the two germline ends. CDR1 is MNHEY, CDR2 SVGAGI, per germline. The CDR3 has 14 amino acids. CDR3 residues: CASSRDYRVIEQYF. In DNA form, the CDR3 reads TGTGCCAGCAGCAGGGATTACAGGGTTATCGAGCAGTACTTC.

V is TRBV7-6 and J is TRBJ1-2; D is possibly TRBD1 (5 bases). Per germline, CDR1 SGHVS and CDR2 FNYEAQ. CDR3 length: 14 amino acids. V was pared by 3 bases and J by 0 bases, with 8 bases between. The CDR3 protein is CASSFGTSNYGYTF. The CDR3 region has the DNA TGTGCCAGCAGCTTCGGGACCTCTAACTATGGCTACACCTTC. Combining the CDR3 with reference TRBV7-6 and TRBJ1-2 gives the whole variable domain GAGVSQSPRYKVTKRGQDVALRCDPISGHVSLYWYRQALGQGPEFLTYFNYEAQQDKSGLPNDRFSAERPEGSISTLTIQRTEQRDSAMYRCASSFGTSNYGYTFGSGTRLTVV.

This clone was seen only once. V is TRBV6-1 and J is TRBJ2-7; tentative D call: TRBD1 (8 bases). CDR3 length: 14 residues. Trimming left V 7 bases short and J 4 bases short, with 17 bases between. From germline, CDR1 is MNHNS and CDR2 SASEGT. The chain's CDR3 is CASKGGTGPYEQYF. CDR3 in DNA: TGTGCCAGCAAGGGAGGGACAGGCCCTTACGAGCAGTACTTC.